This T cell receptor (beta chain) is from a study of cytomegalovirus exposure and HLA in healthy donors. With 60 Vbeta and 13 Jbeta primers, the PCR was carried out. The table came from immunoSEQ multiplex PCR; TCRdb's copy has only in-frame clones and leaves some out. Altogether 100,000 to 150,000 clones are present, around three quarters being singletons, with the ten largest covering roughly 3.5%. The V gene end was trimmed by 5 bases and the J gene end by 1 base; junction bases not matched to a gene: 9. Germline V gene lookup returns CDR1 SGHTA and CDR2 FQGNSA. The CDR3 loop spans 16 amino acids.

The sequencing input was PBMCs. The TCR originated in a woman aged 45-65 years in good health and CMV-seronegative. The rearrangement links TRBV7-2 to TRBJ2-3, with 7 positions matching TRBD2. CDR3 nucleotides: TGTGCCAGCAGCCCCCCGCGACTAGCCGGCACAGATACGCAGTATTTT. This codes for CASSPPRLAGTDTQYF.